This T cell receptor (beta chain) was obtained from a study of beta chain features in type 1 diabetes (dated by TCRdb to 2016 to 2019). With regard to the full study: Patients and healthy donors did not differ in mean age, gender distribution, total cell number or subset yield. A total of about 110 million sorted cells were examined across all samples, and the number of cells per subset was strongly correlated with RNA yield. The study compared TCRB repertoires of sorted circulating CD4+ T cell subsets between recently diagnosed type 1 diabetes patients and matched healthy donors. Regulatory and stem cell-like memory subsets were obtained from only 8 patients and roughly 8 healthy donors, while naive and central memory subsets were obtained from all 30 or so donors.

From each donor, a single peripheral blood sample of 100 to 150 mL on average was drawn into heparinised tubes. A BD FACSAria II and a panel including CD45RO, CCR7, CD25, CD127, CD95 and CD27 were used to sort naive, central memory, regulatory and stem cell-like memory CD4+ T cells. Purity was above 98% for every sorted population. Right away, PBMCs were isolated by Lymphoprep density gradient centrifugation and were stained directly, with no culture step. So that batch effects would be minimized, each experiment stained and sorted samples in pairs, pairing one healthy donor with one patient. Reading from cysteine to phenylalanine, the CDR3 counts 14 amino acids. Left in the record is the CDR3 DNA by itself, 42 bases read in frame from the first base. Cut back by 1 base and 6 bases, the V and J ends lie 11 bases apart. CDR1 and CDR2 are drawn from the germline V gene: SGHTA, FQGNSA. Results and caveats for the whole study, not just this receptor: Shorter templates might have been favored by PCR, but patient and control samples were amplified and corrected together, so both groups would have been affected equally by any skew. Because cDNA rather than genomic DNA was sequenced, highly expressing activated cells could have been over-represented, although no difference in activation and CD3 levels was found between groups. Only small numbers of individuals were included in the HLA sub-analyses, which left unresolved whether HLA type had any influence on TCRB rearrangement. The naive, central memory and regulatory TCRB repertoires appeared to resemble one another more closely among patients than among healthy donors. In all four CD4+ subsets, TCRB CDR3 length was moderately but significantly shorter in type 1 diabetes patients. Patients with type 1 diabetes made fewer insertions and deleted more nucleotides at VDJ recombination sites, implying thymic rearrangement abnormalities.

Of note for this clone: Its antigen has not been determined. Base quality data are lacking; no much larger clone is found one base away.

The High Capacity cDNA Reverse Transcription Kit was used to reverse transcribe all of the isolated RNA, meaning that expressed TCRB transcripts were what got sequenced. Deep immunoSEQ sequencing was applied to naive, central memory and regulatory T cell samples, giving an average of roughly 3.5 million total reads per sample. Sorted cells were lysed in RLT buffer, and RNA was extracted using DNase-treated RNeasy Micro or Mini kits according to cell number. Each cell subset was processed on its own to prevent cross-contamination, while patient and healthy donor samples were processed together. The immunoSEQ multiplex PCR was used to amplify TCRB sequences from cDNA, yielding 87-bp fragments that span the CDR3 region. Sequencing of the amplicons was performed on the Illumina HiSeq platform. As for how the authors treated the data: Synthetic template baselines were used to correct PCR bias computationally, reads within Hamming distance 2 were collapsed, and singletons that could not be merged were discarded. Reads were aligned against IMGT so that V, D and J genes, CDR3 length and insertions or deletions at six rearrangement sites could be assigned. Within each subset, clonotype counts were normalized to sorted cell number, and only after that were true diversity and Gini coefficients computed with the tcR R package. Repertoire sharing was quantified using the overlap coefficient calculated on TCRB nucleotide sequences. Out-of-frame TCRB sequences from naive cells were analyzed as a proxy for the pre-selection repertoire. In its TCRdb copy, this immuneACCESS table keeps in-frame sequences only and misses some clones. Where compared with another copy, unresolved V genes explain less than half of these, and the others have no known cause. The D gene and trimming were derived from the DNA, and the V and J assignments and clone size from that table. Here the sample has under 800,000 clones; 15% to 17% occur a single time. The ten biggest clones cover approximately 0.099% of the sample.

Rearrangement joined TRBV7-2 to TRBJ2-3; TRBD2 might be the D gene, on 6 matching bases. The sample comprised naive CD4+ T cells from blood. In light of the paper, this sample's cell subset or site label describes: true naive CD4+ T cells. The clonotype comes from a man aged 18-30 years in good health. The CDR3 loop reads CASSLDGGSDTQYF. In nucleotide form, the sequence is TGTGCCAGCAGCTTAGATGGGGGGAGCGATACGCAGTATTTT.